This TCR beta chain was profiled in a study of PD-L1 blockade in urothelial cancer. Study results and limitations: Pretreatment TCR clonality in blood under the median foretold superior survival.

Time point given: pretreatment peripheral blood. Method: immunoSEQ multiplex PCR; TCRdb's copy keeps in-frame clones and lacks some. The data contain roughly 40,000 clones, about 88% of them singletons. Points on this clone: Its antigen is undetermined.

V was pared by 1 base and J by 4 bases, with 11 bases between. The CDR3 is made up of 15 amino acids. In germline, CDR1 is SGHTA, CDR2 FQGNSA. The TCR comes from a donor at least 40 years old with urothelial cancer. The chain joins TRBV7-2 to TRBJ2-4; perhaps TRBD2 as D (6 bases). Sequencing was performed on PBMCs, taken around atezolizumab (anti-PD-L1) treatment. This CDR3 reads CASSLGGAGKNIQYF. The CDR3 DNA reads as TGTGCCAGCAGCTTAGGGGGCGCGGGGAAAAACATTCAGTACTTC. The whole variable domain, filled in from reference TRBV7-2 and TRBJ2-4, reads GAGVSQSPSNKVTEKGKDVELRCDPISGHTALYWYRQSLGQGLEFLIYFQGNSAPDKSGLPSDRFSAERTGGSVSTLTIQRTQQEDSAVYLCASSLGGAGKNIQYFGAGTRLSVL.